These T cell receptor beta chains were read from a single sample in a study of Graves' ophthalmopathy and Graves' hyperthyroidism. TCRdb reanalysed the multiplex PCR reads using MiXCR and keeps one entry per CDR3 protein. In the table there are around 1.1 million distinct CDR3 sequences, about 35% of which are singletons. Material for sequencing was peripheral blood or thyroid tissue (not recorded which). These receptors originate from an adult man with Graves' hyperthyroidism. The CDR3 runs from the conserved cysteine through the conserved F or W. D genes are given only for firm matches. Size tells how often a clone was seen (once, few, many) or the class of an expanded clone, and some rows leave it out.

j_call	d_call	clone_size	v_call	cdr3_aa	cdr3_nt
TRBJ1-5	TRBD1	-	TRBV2	CASSNRGFSNQPQHF	TGTGCCAGCAGTAACAGGGGGTTTAGCAATCAGCCCCAGCATTTT
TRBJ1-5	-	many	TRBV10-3	CAISEGHNQPQHF	TGTGCCATCAGTGAAGGACACAATCAGCCCCAGCATTTT
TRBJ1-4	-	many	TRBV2	CASGYRVGEKLFF	TGTGCCAGCGGATACAGGGTTGGTGAAAAACTGTTTTTT
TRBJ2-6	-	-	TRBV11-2	CASSETGLRGINTEAF	TGTGCCAGCAGCGAAACGGGGCTAAGGGGGATAAACACTGAAGCTTTC
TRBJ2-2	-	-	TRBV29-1	CSVEGSGRRAGELFF	TGCAGCGTTGAGGGCAGCGGTCGCAGGGCCGGGGAGCTGTTTTTT
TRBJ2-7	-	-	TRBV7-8	CASSLEVRPGAEQYF	TGTGCCAGCAGCTTAGAAGTCAGACCTGGGGCCGAGCAGTACTTC
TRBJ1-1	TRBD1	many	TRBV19	CASSHGTGNWNTEAFF	TGTGCCAGTAGCCATGGGACAGGGAATTGGAACACTGAAGCTTTCTTT
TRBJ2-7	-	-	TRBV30	CAWSLSAYEQYF	TGTGCCTGGAGCCTCTCCGCCTACGAGCAGTACTTC
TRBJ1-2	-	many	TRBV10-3	CAISPARPPGGYTF	TGTGCCATCAGCCCGGCCCGGCCACCTGGCGGCTACACCTTC
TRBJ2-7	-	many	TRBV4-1	CASSQPGLAYEQYF	TGCGCCAGCAGCCAGCCGGGACTCGCCTACGAGCAGTACTTC
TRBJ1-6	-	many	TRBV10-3	CAISRDGFPPLHF	TGTGCCATCAGCCGGGACGGCTTCCCTCCCCTCCACTTT
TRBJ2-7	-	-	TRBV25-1	CAWNRATREQYF	TGTGCCTGGAATCGGGCTACGAGGGAGCAGTACTTC
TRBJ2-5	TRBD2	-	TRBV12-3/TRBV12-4	CASTNLAGLQETQYF	TGTGCCAGCACTAACCTAGCGGGACTCCAAGAGACCCAGTACTTC
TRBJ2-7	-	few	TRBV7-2	CASSYDVVSYEQYF	TGTGCCAGCAGTTACGACGTAGTCTCCTACGAGCAGTACTTC
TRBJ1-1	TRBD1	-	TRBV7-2	CASSARTGIYTEAFF	TGTGCCAGCAGCGCAAGGACAGGGATATACACTGAAGCTTTCTTT
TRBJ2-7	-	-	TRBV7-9	CAGEREFYEQYF	TGTGCCGGCGAGAGGGAGTTCTACGAGCAGTACTTC
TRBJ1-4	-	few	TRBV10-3	CAISESAGTNEKLFF	TGTGCCATCAGTGAGTCTGCGGGTACTAATGAAAAACTGTTTTTT
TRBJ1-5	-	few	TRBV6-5	CASTQPGLGGNQPQHF	TGTGCCAGCACCCAACCGGGCCTAGGGGGCAATCAGCCCCAGCATTTT
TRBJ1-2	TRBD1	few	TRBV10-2	CATRTSGTGNYGYTF	TGCGCCACGAGAACATCCGGGACAGGGAACTATGGCTACACCTTC
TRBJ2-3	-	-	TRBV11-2	CASSPTRSYADTQYF	TGTGCCAGCAGCCCGACGCGCAGTTATGCAGATACGCAGTATTTT
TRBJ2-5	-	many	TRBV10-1	CASSAEGARGQETQYF	TGCGCCAGCAGTGCCGAAGGGGCGAGGGGCCAAGAGACCCAGTACTTC
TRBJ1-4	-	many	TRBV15	CATSAQGNGLEKLFF	TGTGCCACCAGCGCCCAGGGCAACGGGCTTGAAAAACTGTTTTTT
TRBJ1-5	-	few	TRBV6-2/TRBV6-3	CASSYFVGASNQPQHF	TGTGCCAGCAGTTACTTCGTGGGGGCGAGCAATCAGCCCCAGCATTTT
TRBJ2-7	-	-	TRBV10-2	CASSAGPSAEQYF	TGCGCCAGCAGTGCCGGACCTAGCGCAGAGCAGTACTTC
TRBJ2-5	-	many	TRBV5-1	CASSAEGTQQETQYF	TGCGCCAGCAGCGCGGAAGGGACTCAACAAGAGACCCAGTACTTC
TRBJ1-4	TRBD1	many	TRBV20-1	CSAWTGGGEKLFF	TGCAGTGCTTGGACAGGGGGAGGTGAAAAACTGTTTTTT
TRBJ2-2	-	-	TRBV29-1	CSVYDGGQVNTGELFF	TGCAGCGTTTATGATGGGGGGCAGGTCAACACCGGGGAGCTGTTTTTT
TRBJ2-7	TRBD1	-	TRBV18	CASSPTSSSGTGFHEQYF	TGTGCCAGCTCACCCACCAGTTCCTCCGGGACAGGGTTCCACGAGCAGTACTTC
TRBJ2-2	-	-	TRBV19	CASSIPHREGTGELFF	TGTGCCAGTAGTATCCCACACAGGGAGGGAACCGGGGAGCTGTTTTTT
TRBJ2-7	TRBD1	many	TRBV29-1	CSAEGAGNEQYF	TGCAGCGCCGAGGGGGCAGGGAACGAGCAGTACTTC
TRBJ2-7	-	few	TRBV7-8	CASSPWGSFYEQYF	TGTGCCAGCAGTCCGTGGGGATCCTTCTACGAGCAGTACTTC
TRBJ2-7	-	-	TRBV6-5	CASSYGGAGGYEQYF	TGTGCCAGCAGTTATGGGGGGGCCGGCGGTTACGAGCAGTACTTC
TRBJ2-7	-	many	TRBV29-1	CSVGRWFYEQYF	TGCAGCGTTGGGCGATGGTTCTACGAGCAGTACTTC
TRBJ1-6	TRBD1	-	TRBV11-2	CASSTPGQGGAPLHF	TGTGCCAGCAGCACGCCGGGACAGGGTGGGGCACCCCTCCACTTT
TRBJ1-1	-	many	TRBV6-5	CASSGGGTRPVFF	TGTGCCAGCAGTGGGGGGGGAACCCGACCAGTTTTCTTT
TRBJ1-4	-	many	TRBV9	CASSAAGGGQEKLFF	TGTGCCAGCAGCGCGGCCGGGGGAGGGCAAGAAAAACTGTTTTTT
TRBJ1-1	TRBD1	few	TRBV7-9	CASSMGQGIPEAFF	TGTGCCAGCAGTATGGGACAGGGGATCCCTGAAGCTTTCTTT
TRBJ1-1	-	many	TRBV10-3	CAISERHPGYTEAFF	TGTGCCATCAGTGAGAGGCACCCGGGGTACACTGAAGCTTTCTTT
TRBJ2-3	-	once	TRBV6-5	CASSDSFLSTDTQYF	TGTGCCAGCAGTGATTCGTTCTTAAGCACAGATACGCAGTATTTT
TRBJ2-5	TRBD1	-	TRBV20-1	CSALEWDRDETQYF	TGCAGTGCTCTAGAATGGGACAGGGACGAGACCCAGTACTTC
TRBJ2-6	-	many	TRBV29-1	CSVGQPSGANVLTF	TGCAGCGTCGGACAGCCCTCTGGGGCCAACGTCCTGACTTTC
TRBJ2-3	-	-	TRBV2	CASSDRGDFSDTQYF	TGTGCCAGCAGTGACAGGGGTGATTTTTCAGATACGCAGTATTTT
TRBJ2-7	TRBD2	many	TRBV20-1	CSAPSSGRAYEQYF	TGCAGTGCCCCCTCGTCCGGGAGGGCCTACGAGCAGTACTTC
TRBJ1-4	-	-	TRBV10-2	CASSEDREKLFF	TGCGCCAGCAGTGAGGACAGGGAAAAACTGTTTTTT
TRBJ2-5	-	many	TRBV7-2	CASSAGTYKGETQYF	TGTGCCAGCAGCGCTGGGACCTACAAAGGAGAGACCCAGTACTTC
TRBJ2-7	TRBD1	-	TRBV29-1	CSVRRSTGDGYEQYF	TGCAGCGTTCGGAGGTCGACAGGGGATGGCTACGAGCAGTACTTC